These 17 T cell receptor beta chains were all obtained from the same sample, sequenced in a study of brain T cells in children with intractable seizures. As for time point: blood from clinic visit 5 months post-surgery; TSC patient then seizure free. Sequencing used immunoSEQ multiplex PCR; TCRdb keeps in-frame clones, though not all of them. The table includes a few hundred thousand clones, about 93% detected once. The sequenced sample was peripheral blood, obtained approximately 5 months after surgery. Receptor source: a boy in the first two years of life with tuberous sclerosis and intractable seizures.

The V call is TRBV27, the J call TRBJ2-7, with 8 bases that match TRBD1. CDR1 and CDR2 (germline): MNHEY, SMNVEV (reference sequence). This CDR3 contains 15 residues. The V gene end was trimmed by 6 bases and the J gene end by 0 bases; junction bases not matched to a gene: 7. The CDR3 spells CASSPGQVNSYEQYF. Here the CDR3 DNA reads TGTGCCAGCAGCCCGGGACAGGTTAACTCCTACGAGCAGTACTTC.

This chain links TRBV4-1 with TRBJ2-3; maybe TRBD1 (5 bases). Trimming pared 1 base from V and 5 bases from J, leaving 13 bases between. CDR3 length equals 15 residues. Germline V gives CDR1 MGHRA, CDR2 YSYEKL. The CDR3 is CASSQVGQGKDTQYF. The CDR3 DNA reads TGCGCCAGCAGCCAAGTTGGGCAGGGCAAAGATACGCAGTATTTT.

The chain recombines TRBV25-1 with TRBJ1-1; D is undetermined. The V end was cut by 4 bases, the J end by 11 bases, with 14 bases between. The length of the CDR3 is 12 residues. Germline V gene data show CDR1 as MGHDK and CDR2 as SYGVNS. CDR3 DNA sequence: TGTGCCAGCAGTGGGCCTCGCCCCGGCGCTTTCTTT. It yields the protein CASSGPRPGAFF.

This chain joins TRBV11-3 and TRBJ2-7, with D unresolved. Trimming left V 0 bases short and J 0 bases short, with 15 bases between. The CDR3 has 17 residues. Germline-derived CDR1 and CDR2 are SGHNT and YENEEA. The chain's CDR3 is CASSLDFWRPNSYEQYF. The CDR3 DNA sequence: TGTGCCAGCAGCTTAGATTTCTGGCGGCCCAACTCCTACGAGCAGTACTTC.

The CDR3 here is CASSLAGFKSYYGYTF. As DNA, the CDR3 is TGTGCCAGCAGCTTAGCTGGTTTCAAATCCTACTATGGCTACACCTTC. The rearrangement joins TRBV7-8 to TRBJ1-2; D uncertain. The ends were cut back, 0 bases at V and 3 bases at J, with 14 bases in the middle. The CDR3 spans 16 residues. CDR1 and CDR2 from the germline V gene are SGHVS and FQNEAQ.

The V and J genes are TRBV30 and TRBJ2-7; D unclear. The CDR3 is 15 amino acids. CDR1 and CDR2 (germline): GTSNPN, SVGIG (reference sequence). V gave up 2 bases and J gave up 0 bases, with 14 bases separating them. In DNA form, the CDR3 reads TGTGCCTGGAGTCCACTGATGGGATTCTCCTACGAGCAGTACTTC. Translating gives CAWSPLMGFSYEQYF. The entire variable domain, with the rest obtained from reference TRBV30 and TRBJ2-7, is as follows: SQTIHQWPATLVQPVGSPLSLECTVEGTSNPNLYWYRQAAGRGLQLLFYSVGIGQISSEVPQNLSASRPQDRQFILSSKKLLLSDSGFYLCAWSPLMGFSYEQYFGPGTRLTVT.

DNA of the CDR3: TGTGCCAGCAGCTTAGCGGGGGAGTTCTACGAGCAGTACTTC. This translates into CASSLAGEFYEQYF. The genes are TRBV11-2 and TRBJ2-7; a possible D gene is TRBD2 (6 bases). CDR1 is SGHAT, CDR2 FQNNGV, per germline. The CDR3 runs to 14 residues. V lost 1 base, J lost 3 bases, and 10 bases lay in between.

The chain has TRBV2 and TRBJ1-2; 10 nucleotides line up with TRBD1. The CDR3 length is 13 residues. V lost 9 bases and J lost 6; bases outside the gene matches: 7. The germline gives CDR1 SNHLY, CDR2 FYNNEI. The CDR3 DNA reads as TGTGCCAGTACGGGACAGGGGTACCATGGCTACACCTTC. This codes for CASTGQGYHGYTF.

The gene calls are TRBV7-9 and TRBJ2-2; D call uncertain. CDR1 and CDR2 from the germline V gene are SEHNR and FQNEAQ (reference sequence). This CDR3 is built from 18 residues. Deletions cut 5 bases from V and 6 bases from J, with 25 bases between. For the CDR3, the DNA is TGTGCCAGCAGCCACTCCAGACCGGGCCTCGCCCCGTCCGGGGAGCTGTTTTTT. Amino acid sequence: CASSHSRPGLAPSGELFF.

This chain joins TRBV29-1 and TRBJ1-2, with unresolved D. The V end was cut by 3 bases, the J end by 7 bases, with 6 bases between. There are 10 residues in the CDR3. CDR1 and CDR2 (germline): SQVTM, ANQGSEA. The CDR3 region is CSVEKLGYTF. CDR3 in DNA: TGCAGCGTTGAGAAGCTTGGCTACACCTTC.

V gene TRBV5-8 combines with J gene TRBJ2-6, with a weak D call TRBD1 (6 bases). Germline V CDR1 and CDR2: SGHTS, YDEGEE. V gave up 7 bases and J gave up 4 bases, with 18 bases separating them. This CDR3 has 16 amino acids. The CDR3 protein is CASPGHLFTGANVLTF. CDR3 DNA: TGTGCCAGCCCGGGACACCTCTTTACGGGGGCCAACGTCCTGACTTTC. The full variable domain, in which reference TRBV5-8 and TRBJ2-6 provide the parts outside the CDR3, is EAGVTQSPTHLIKTRGQQATLRCSPISGHTSVYWYQQALGLGLQFLLWYDEGEERNRGNFPPRFSGRQFPNYSSELNVNALELEDSALYLCASPGHLFTGANVLTFGAGSRLTVL.

V is TRBV6-5 and J is TRBJ1-2; 7 bases are shared with TRBD1. The germline V gene encodes CDR1 MNHEY and CDR2 SVGAGI. The V segment lost 6 bases and the J segment 6 bases; nucleotides outside the gene matches: 7. This CDR3 has 13 amino acids. The DNA for the CDR3 is TGTGCCAGCAGACAGATCGGGACAGATGGCTACACCTTC. Its translation: CASRQIGTDGYTF.

The chain is built from TRBV7-3 and TRBJ2-1; 8 nucleotides line up with TRBD1. CDR1 and CDR2 (germline): SGHTA, FQGTGA. After removal of 5 bases from V and 4 bases from J, the junction contained 10 bases not matched to a gene. CDR3 length: 16 amino acids. CDR3 nucleotides: TGTGCCAGCAGCCCCACCGGGACAGGACTTTACAATGAGCAGTTCTTC. Its translation is CASSPTGTGLYNEQFF.

The gene calls are TRBV13 and TRBJ2-1; 7 nucleotides align to TRBD1. The CDR3 sequence is 15 residues long. V lost 6 bases, J lost 1 base, and 6 bases stayed unmatched. The germline V gene encodes CDR1 PRHDT and CDR2 FYEKMQ (reference sequence). CDR3 in amino acids: CASSTDRVSYNEQFF. DNA of the CDR3: TGTGCCAGCAGTACAGACAGGGTGTCCTACAATGAGCAGTTCTTC.

This chain uses TRBV27 with TRBJ2-1, with 7 bases identical to TRBD2. CDR3 length: 15 residues. V shed 5 bases, J shed 4 bases, and the junction held 8 bases outside the gene matches. In germline, CDR1 is MNHEY, CDR2 SMNVEV (reference sequence). This chain's CDR3 is CASSLAEFGYNEQFF. In nucleotides, the CDR3 is TGTGCCAGCAGTCTAGCGGAGTTCGGATACAATGAGCAGTTCTTC.

The V and J genes are TRBV4-2 and TRBJ1-2, with 10 bases aligning to TRBD1. The germline CDR1 and CDR2 sequences are LGHNA and YNFKEQ. Trimming cost V 3 bases and J 3 bases; bases outside gene matches: 7. CDR3 length equals 16 residues. The CDR3 bases are TGTGCCAGCAGCCAGGGCGACAGGGGGCCGCACTATGGCTACACCTTC. This codes for CASSQGDRGPHYGYTF.

V is TRBV10-1 and J is TRBJ2-3; 12 bases agree with TRBD2. V shed 6 bases, J shed 5 bases, and the junction held 15 bases outside the gene matches. This CDR3 contains 18 residues. Germline values: CDR1 WNHNN, CDR2 SYGVQD (reference sequence). CDR3 in DNA: TGCGCCAGCAGATCCCTGCTAGCGGGGGGGCCGCGGGAAGATACGCAGTATTTT. Its translation is CASRSLLAGGPREDTQYF.